The source of this T cell receptor beta chain is a study of Ad26.COV2.S vaccination and SARS-CoV-2 variants. With regard to this clone: Its antigen remains unknown.

The CDR3 is 11 amino acids. With 8 bases removed from V and 7 bases from J, the gap between germline ends came to 12 bases. Germline V gene data show CDR1 as SNHLY and CDR2 as FYNNEI. Notes on the study in general: Estimates derived from TCR breadth and depth analyses may have underestimated total T cell responses.

Treatment of the sample: some 19 received Ad26.COV2.S at low or high dose, single or two shots; roughly five received placebo; per-sample allocation not given. Specimens were obtained on day 63 following the first vaccine or placebo injection. Generated by immunoSEQ multiplex PCR, the TCRdb table keeps only in-frame clones and is missing some. The sample carries around 380,000 clones, roughly nine tenths recorded once. The input for sequencing was peripheral blood, taken in a trial of Ad26.COV2.S vaccine versus placebo. The TCR originated in a person between 18 and 59 years old who received the Ad26.COV2.S COVID-19 vaccine or a placebo. V and J are TRBV2 and TRBJ2-7; D ambiguous. This CDR3 reads CASAHAREQYF. As DNA, the CDR3 is TGTGCCAGCGCCCACGCGAGGGAGCAGTACTTC.